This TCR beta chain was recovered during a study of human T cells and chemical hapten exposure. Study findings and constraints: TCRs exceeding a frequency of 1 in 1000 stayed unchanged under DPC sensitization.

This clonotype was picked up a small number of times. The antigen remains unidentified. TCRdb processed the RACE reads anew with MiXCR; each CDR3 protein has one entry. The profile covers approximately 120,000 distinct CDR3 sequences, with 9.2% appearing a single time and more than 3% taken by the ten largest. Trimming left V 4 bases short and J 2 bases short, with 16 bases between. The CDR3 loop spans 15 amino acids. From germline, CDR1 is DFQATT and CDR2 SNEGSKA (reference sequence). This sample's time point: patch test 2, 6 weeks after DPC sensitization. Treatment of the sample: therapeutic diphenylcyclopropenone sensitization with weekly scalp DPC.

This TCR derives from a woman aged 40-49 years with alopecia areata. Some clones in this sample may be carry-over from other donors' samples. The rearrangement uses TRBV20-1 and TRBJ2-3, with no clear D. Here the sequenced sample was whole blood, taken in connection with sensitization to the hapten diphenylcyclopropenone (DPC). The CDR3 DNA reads TGCAGTGCTAAAGAATTGAGCCGATACACAGATACGCAGTATTTT. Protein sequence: CSAKELSRYTDTQYF.